Presented here are 4 T cell receptor beta chains from one specimen sequenced in a study of radiotherapy plus CTLA-4 blockade in lung cancer. Some clones are missing from TCRdb's copy, which holds only in-frame ones; the method was immunoSEQ multiplex PCR. The sample records some 73,000 clones, around 80% being singletons. The sequenced sample was peripheral blood, obtained from a patient treated with radiotherapy plus ipilimumab. The receptor source for this set is a human donor with non-small cell lung cancer who had stable disease on radiotherapy plus ipilimumab.

This chain uses TRBV4-1 with TRBJ2-1; possible D gene TRBD2, 6 bases. The germline CDR1 and CDR2 sequences are MGHRA and YSYEKL. This CDR3 region has 15 residues. V shed 2 bases and J shed 2 bases, with 10 bases lying between them. As DNA, the CDR3 is TGCGCCAGCAGCCAAACGGGAGCTACCTACAATGAGCAGTTCTTC. As protein: CASSQTGATYNEQFF.

This rearrangement joins TRBV9 to TRBJ2-3; D could derive from TRBD1 or TRBD2 (5 bases each). CDR3 length: 15 residues. The germline V and J ends were trimmed by 0 bases and 2 bases, with 10 bases remaining between them. Germline V gene sequence: CDR1 SGDLS, CDR2 YYNGEE. In nucleotides, the CDR3 is TGTGCCAGCAGCGTAGACTGGGGGAACACAGATACGCAGTATTTT. Residues: CASSVDWGNTDTQYF.

The chain combines TRBV7-3 with TRBJ1-6; no clear D gene. Germline CDR1 and CDR2: SGHTA and FQGTGA. This CDR3 has 13 residues. V was trimmed by 2 bases and J by 10 bases, leaving 9 bases between them. CDR3 coding DNA: TGTGCCAGCAGCTTAGCCCAAGGCTCACCCCTCCACTTT. This codes for CASSLAQGSPLHF.

V and J are TRBV11-1 and TRBJ2-1; D is perhaps TRBD1 or TRBD2 (7 bases each). V lost 1 base and J 4 bases, leaving 20 bases between the germline ends. Germline CDR1 SGHAT, CDR2 FQDESV (reference sequence). The CDR3 is made up of 18 amino acids. The CDR3 DNA is TGTGCCAGCAGCTTAGTGGGCCCGACAGGGAGGGGGTACAATGAGCAGTTCTTC. Encoded protein: CASSLVGPTGRGYNEQFF.